A selection of T cell receptor beta chains follows, all from one sample in a study of T-cell reconstitution after alpha-beta-depleted transplantation in children. A single record per CDR3 protein comes from TCRdb applying MiXCR to the PCR reads. This sample carries around 960,000 distinct CDR3 sequences, roughly 29% of them seen once, and the ten largest clones take under 30%. Specimen: PBMCs, mostly from graft donor cells, collected 360 days after TCRalphabeta/CD19-depleted stem cell transplant. The receptors stem from a boy less than two years old who had a stem cell transplant for SCID, so the T cells may come from the graft donor. Each CDR3 is given with its conserved first and last residue. Each record gives: clone size, D gene, J gene, V gene, CDR3 DNA, CDR3 protein. The D gene is left open where the match is weak. Some rows have no size entry. The others give once, few or many, or a class for an expanded clone.

abundance: once; d_gene: NA; j_gene: TRBJ2-7; v_gene: TRBV5-1; CDR3nt: TGCGCCAGCAGCTTGGCCTCTAATAGCTACGAGCAGTACTTC; CDR3aa: CASSLASNSYEQYF
abundance: few; d_gene: TRBD1; j_gene: TRBJ1-1; v_gene: TRBV29-1; CDR3nt: TGCAGCGTTGAGAAGGGGAGATCCCGGGTACAGGGGGCGCACACTGAAGCTTTCTTT; CDR3aa: CSVEKGRSRVQGAHTEAFF
abundance: NA; d_gene: NA; j_gene: TRBJ2-2; v_gene: TRBV15; CDR3nt: TGTGCCACCAGCCGTGCGGGGATCGTTGACGGGGAGCTGTTTTTT; CDR3aa: CATSRAGIVDGELFF
abundance: NA; d_gene: NA; j_gene: TRBJ2-1; v_gene: TRBV29-1; CDR3nt: TGCAGCGTGGTAAGGAACTCCTACAATGAGCAGTTCTTC; CDR3aa: CSVVRNSYNEQFF
abundance: NA; d_gene: TRBD2; j_gene: TRBJ2-1; v_gene: TRBV20-1; CDR3nt: TGCAGTGTACGGCGGGGGGGCCCAGACAATGAGCAGTTCTTC; CDR3aa: CSVRRGGPDNEQFF
abundance: few; d_gene: NA; j_gene: TRBJ2-1; v_gene: TRBV7-8; CDR3nt: TGTGCCAGCAGCTTAGTGGGGCCGAGCAGTGAGCAGTTCTTC; CDR3aa: CASSLVGPSSEQFF
abundance: NA; d_gene: NA; j_gene: TRBJ2-3; v_gene: TRBV12-3/TRBV12-4; CDR3nt: TGTGCCAGCAGTTTTCCGCCTGGGGCAGGTCCGGATACGCAGTATTTT; CDR3aa: CASSFPPGAGPDTQYF
abundance: few; d_gene: NA; j_gene: TRBJ2-7; v_gene: TRBV29-1; CDR3nt: TGCAGCGTTGAACCCCAGGGACCAGCCCACGAGCAGTACTTC; CDR3aa: CSVEPQGPAHEQYF
abundance: NA; d_gene: NA; j_gene: TRBJ2-3; v_gene: TRBV28; CDR3nt: TGTGCCAGCGTGCGGGTCCGGAACACAGATACGCAGTATTTT; CDR3aa: CASVRVRNTDTQYF
abundance: few; d_gene: NA; j_gene: TRBJ2-6; v_gene: TRBV5-5; CDR3nt: TGTGCCAGCAGCCCACAGGACTCTGGGGCCAACGTCCTGACTTTC; CDR3aa: CASSPQDSGANVLTF
abundance: few; d_gene: TRBD2; j_gene: TRBJ2-7; v_gene: TRBV7-2; CDR3nt: TGTGCCAGCAGCTTAGCGACTAGCGGAGCCTACGAGCAGTACTTC; CDR3aa: CASSLATSGAYEQYF
abundance: few; d_gene: NA; j_gene: TRBJ1-1; v_gene: TRBV5-1; CDR3nt: TGCGCCAGCAGCTTTTTTGGCACTGAAGCTTTCTTT; CDR3aa: CASSFFGTEAFF
abundance: NA; d_gene: NA; j_gene: TRBJ2-1; v_gene: TRBV10-3; CDR3nt: TGTGCCATCAGTGAAAGGCTACTAGTATCCGCGGAGAATGAGCAGTTCTTC; CDR3aa: CAISERLLVSAENEQFF
abundance: NA; d_gene: TRBD1; j_gene: TRBJ2-7; v_gene: TRBV27; CDR3nt: TGTGCCAGCAGTCCGGGGACAGGGGAAATCGTCCACGAGCAGTACTTC; CDR3aa: CASSPGTGEIVHEQYF
abundance: NA; d_gene: TRBD1; j_gene: TRBJ2-6; v_gene: TRBV10-1; CDR3nt: TGCGCCAGCGCCCGAACAGGGGCCCTGGTCGGTGGGGCCAACGTCCTGACTTTC; CDR3aa: CASARTGALVGGANVLTF
abundance: NA; d_gene: TRBD1; j_gene: TRBJ1-2; v_gene: TRBV4-3; CDR3nt: TGCGCCAGCAGCCCCGCAGGACAGGACTATGGCTACACCTTC; CDR3aa: CASSPAGQDYGYTF
abundance: NA; d_gene: NA; j_gene: TRBJ1-4; v_gene: TRBV12-3/TRBV12-4; CDR3nt: TGTGCCAGCAGGAATACCCAACAGGGAAGGTTCGAAAAACTGTTTTTT; CDR3aa: CASRNTQQGRFEKLFF
abundance: once; d_gene: NA; j_gene: TRBJ2-7; v_gene: TRBV12-3/TRBV12-4; CDR3nt: TGTGCCAGCAGTTTAGCGCTAAAGACTTACGAGCAGTACTTC; CDR3aa: CASSLALKTYEQYF
abundance: NA; d_gene: TRBD1; j_gene: TRBJ2-7; v_gene: TRBV5-1; CDR3nt: TGCGCCAGCAGGGCTCATTGGGACAGGGCGAAGGAGCAGTACTTC; CDR3aa: CASRAHWDRAKEQYF
abundance: NA; d_gene: NA; j_gene: TRBJ2-1; v_gene: TRBV25-1; CDR3nt: TGTGCCAGCAGTGAATCGTTTGGGGTCAGCTCCTACAATGAGCAGTTCTTC; CDR3aa: CASSESFGVSSYNEQFF
abundance: many; d_gene: TRBD2; j_gene: TRBJ2-3; v_gene: TRBV28; CDR3nt: TGTGCCAGCACCCTAGCGGGGGGGCCTAGAGATACGCAGTATTTT; CDR3aa: CASTLAGGPRDTQYF
abundance: once; d_gene: NA; j_gene: TRBJ2-2; v_gene: TRBV6-1; CDR3nt: TGTGCCAGCAGATGGACTGGAGGGAGGTACACCTGGGAGCTGTTTTTT; CDR3aa: CASRWTGGRYTWELFF
abundance: NA; d_gene: NA; j_gene: TRBJ1-4; v_gene: TRBV5-1; CDR3nt: TGCGCCAGCAGCTTGGTGGCAGGGAATGAAAAACTGTTTTTT; CDR3aa: CASSLVAGNEKLFF
abundance: few; d_gene: TRBD1; j_gene: TRBJ1-1; v_gene: TRBV29-1; CDR3nt: TGCAGCGTTGAAGCCCCATCCCAGGGGGCCTACACTGAAGCTTTCTTT; CDR3aa: CSVEAPSQGAYTEAFF
abundance: few; d_gene: NA; j_gene: TRBJ2-1; v_gene: TRBV12-3/TRBV12-4; CDR3nt: TGTGCCAGCAGCCCCGGACAGATCTTCGATGAGCAGTTCTTC; CDR3aa: CASSPGQIFDEQFF
abundance: NA; d_gene: NA; j_gene: TRBJ1-1; v_gene: TRBV20-1; CDR3nt: TGCAGTGCTGGGTCCGAGGGGAAAGCTTTCTTT; CDR3aa: CSAGSEGKAFF
abundance: NA; d_gene: NA; j_gene: TRBJ2-7; v_gene: TRBV28; CDR3nt: TGTGCCAGCAGTCTAGGGGGGGTTCAGAGGGGATCCTACGAGCAGTACTTC; CDR3aa: CASSLGGVQRGSYEQYF
abundance: NA; d_gene: NA; j_gene: TRBJ1-1; v_gene: TRBV11-2; CDR3nt: TGTGCCAGCAGGCTAATGGGTCCGGGGAGACTTTACACTGAAGCTTTCTTT; CDR3aa: CASRLMGPGRLYTEAFF
abundance: NA; d_gene: NA; j_gene: TRBJ1-1; v_gene: TRBV4-1; CDR3nt: TGCGCCAGCAGCCATCCCGGGAACACTGAAGCTTTCTTT; CDR3aa: CASSHPGNTEAFF
abundance: few; d_gene: TRBD1; j_gene: TRBJ1-1; v_gene: TRBV5-1; CDR3nt: TGCGCCAGCAGCTTGGGAGGGGGCTACGGCACTGAAGCTTTCTTT; CDR3aa: CASSLGGGYGTEAFF
abundance: few; d_gene: NA; j_gene: TRBJ2-5; v_gene: TRBV7-9; CDR3nt: TGTGCCAGCAGCTCTGACCTCCCCGGGACCCAGTACTTC; CDR3aa: CASSSDLPGTQYF
abundance: NA; d_gene: NA; j_gene: TRBJ2-3; v_gene: TRBV10-3; CDR3nt: TGTGCCATCAGTGAGGCAGGTACAGATACGCAGTATTTT; CDR3aa: CAISEAGTDTQYF
abundance: NA; d_gene: NA; j_gene: TRBJ2-7; v_gene: TRBV7-2; CDR3nt: TGTGCCAGCAGCTTAACGCGACTAACCGACGAGCAGTACTTC; CDR3aa: CASSLTRLTDEQYF
abundance: few; d_gene: TRBD2; j_gene: TRBJ2-3; v_gene: TRBV12-3/TRBV12-4; CDR3nt: TGTGCCAGCAGTGTAGCGGGGGGGCTCACAGATACGCAGTATTTT; CDR3aa: CASSVAGGLTDTQYF